This TCR beta chain is from a study of T cell repertoires in cytomegalovirus infection. Study-level results: Accumulated public TCR beta family frequency recognized individuals carrying CMV together with the relevant HLA.

As concerns this clonotype: Its antigen is not known.

Germline-derived CDR1 and CDR2 are SGHTA and FQGTGA. The CDR3 runs 15 residues. V was pared by 5 bases and J by 0 bases, with 11 bases between. Via MiXCR, TCRdb re-called the reads, giving one row per CDR3 protein. The data hold about 490,000 distinct CDR3 sequences, with more than 20% observed a single time. The source is a human donor in good health (CMV status not recorded). Some clones in this sample may be carry-over from other donors' samples. The J gene is TRBJ2-1, the V gene TRBV7-3; D unresolved. Sequencing was performed on PBMCs. DNA of the CDR3: TGTGCCAGCAGCATGGAACTCAGCTCCTACAATGAGCAGTTCTTC. This sequence encodes CASSMELSSYNEQFF.